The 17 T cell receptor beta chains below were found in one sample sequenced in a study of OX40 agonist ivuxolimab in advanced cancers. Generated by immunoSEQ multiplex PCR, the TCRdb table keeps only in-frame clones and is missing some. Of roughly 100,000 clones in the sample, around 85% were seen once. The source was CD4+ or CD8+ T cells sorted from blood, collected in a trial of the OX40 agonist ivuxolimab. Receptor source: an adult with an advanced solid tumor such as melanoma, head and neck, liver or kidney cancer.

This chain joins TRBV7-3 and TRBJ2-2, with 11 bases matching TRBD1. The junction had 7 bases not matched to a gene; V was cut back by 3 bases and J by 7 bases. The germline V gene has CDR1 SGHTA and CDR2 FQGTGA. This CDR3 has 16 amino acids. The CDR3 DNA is TGTGCCAGCAGCTTCCGGGACAGGGGGGAGGACGGGGAGCTGTTTTTT. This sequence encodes CASSFRDRGEDGELFF.

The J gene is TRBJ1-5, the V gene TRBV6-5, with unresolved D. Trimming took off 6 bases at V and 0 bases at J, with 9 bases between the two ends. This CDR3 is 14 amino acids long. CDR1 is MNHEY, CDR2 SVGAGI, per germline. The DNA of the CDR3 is TGTGCCAGCAGCAATAACCCTAGCAATCAGCCCCAGCATTTT. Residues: CASSNNPSNQPQHF.

The CDR3 DNA is TGTGCCAGCAGTGTACAGGGGGCGGAACAGCCCCAGCATTTT. Encoded protein: CASSVQGAEQPQHF. The V and J genes are TRBV2 and TRBJ1-5; 9 positions match TRBD1. V was pared by 4 bases and J by 7 bases, with 5 bases of the junction left unmatched. The CDR3 runs to 14 residues. Germline CDR1 is SNHLY and CDR2 is FYNNEI.

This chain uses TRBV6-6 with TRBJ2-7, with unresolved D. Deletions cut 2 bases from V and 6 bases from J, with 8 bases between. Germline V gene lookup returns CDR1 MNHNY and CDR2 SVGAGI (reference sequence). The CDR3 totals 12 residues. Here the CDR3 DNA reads TGTGCCAGCAGTTACCCCTACAGCGAGCAGTACTTC. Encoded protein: CASSYPYSEQYF.

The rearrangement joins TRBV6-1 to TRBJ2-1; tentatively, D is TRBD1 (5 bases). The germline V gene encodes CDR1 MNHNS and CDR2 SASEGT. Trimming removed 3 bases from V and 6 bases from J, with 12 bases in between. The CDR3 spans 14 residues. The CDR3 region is CASSDAAGLNEQFF. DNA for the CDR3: TGTGCCAGCAGTGACGCGGCAGGGCTCAATGAGCAGTTCTTC.

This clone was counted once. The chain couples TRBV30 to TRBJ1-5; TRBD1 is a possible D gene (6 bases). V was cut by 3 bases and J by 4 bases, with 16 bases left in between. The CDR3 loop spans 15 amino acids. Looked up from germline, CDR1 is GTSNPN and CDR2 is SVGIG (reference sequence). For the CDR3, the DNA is TGTGCCTGGAGCGACTACGGGACAAGGAATCAGCCCCAGCATTTT. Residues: CAWSDYGTRNQPQHF.

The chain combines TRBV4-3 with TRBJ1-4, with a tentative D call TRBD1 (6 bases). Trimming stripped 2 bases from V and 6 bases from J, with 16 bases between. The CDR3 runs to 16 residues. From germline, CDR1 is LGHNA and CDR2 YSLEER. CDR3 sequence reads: CASSQQQGNRDEKLFF. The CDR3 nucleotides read TGCGCCAGCAGCCAACAACAGGGTAACAGGGATGAAAAACTGTTTTTT.

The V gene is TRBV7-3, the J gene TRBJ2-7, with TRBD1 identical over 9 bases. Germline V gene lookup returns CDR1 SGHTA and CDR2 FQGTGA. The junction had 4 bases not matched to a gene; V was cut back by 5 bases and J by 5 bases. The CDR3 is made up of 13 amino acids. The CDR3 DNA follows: TGTGCCAGCAGCAGGGACAGGGTGGACGAGCAGTACTTC. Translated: CASSRDRVDEQYF.

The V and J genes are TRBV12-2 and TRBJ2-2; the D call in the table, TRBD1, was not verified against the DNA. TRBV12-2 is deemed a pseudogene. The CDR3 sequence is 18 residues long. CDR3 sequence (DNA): TGTGCAAGTCGCTTAGCCCTTCAGGGTCAGGGGGCTTCCGGGGAGCTGTTTTTT. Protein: CASRLALQGQGASGELFF.

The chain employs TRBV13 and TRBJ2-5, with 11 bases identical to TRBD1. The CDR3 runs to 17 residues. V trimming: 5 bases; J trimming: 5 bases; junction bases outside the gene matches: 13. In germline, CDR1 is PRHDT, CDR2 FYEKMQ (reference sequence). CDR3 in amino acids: CASSLRTGGVPMETQYF. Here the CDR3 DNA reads TGTGCCAGCAGCCTAAGGACAGGGGGCGTACCTATGGAGACCCAGTACTTC. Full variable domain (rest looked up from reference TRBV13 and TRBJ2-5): AAGVIQSPRHLIKEKRETATLKCYPIPRHDTVYWYQQGPGQDPQFLISFYEKMQSDKGSIPDRFSAQQFSDYHSELNMSSLELGDSALYFCASSLRTGGVPMETQYFGPGTRLLVL.

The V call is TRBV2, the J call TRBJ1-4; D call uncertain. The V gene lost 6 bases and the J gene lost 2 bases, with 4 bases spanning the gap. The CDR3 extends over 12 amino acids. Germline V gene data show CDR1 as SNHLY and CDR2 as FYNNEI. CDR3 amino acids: CASRETNEKLFF. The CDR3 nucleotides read TGTGCCAGCAGGGAGACTAATGAAAAACTGTTTTTT.

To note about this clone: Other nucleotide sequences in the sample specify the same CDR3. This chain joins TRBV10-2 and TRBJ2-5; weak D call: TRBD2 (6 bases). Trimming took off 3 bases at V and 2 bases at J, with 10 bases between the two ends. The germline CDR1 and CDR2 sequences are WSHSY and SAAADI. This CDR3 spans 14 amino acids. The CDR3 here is CASSEAGWQETQYF. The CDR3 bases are TGCGCCAGCAGTGAAGCGGGTTGGCAAGAGACCCAGTACTTC.

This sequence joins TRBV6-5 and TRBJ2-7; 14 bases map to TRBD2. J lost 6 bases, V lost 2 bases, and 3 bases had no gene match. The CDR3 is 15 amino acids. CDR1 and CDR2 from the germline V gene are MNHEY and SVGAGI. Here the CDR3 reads CASSYGTSGRREQYF. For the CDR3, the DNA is TGTGCCAGCAGTTACGGGACTAGCGGGAGACGCGAGCAGTACTTC.

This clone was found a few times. CDR3 sequence: CASSSNRDSEQYF. The CDR3 DNA sequence: TGTGCCAGCAGCTCGAACCGGGACTCCGAGCAGTACTTC. V and J are TRBV7-2 and TRBJ2-7; weak D call: TRBD2 (6 bases). Germline CDR1 SGHTA, CDR2 FQGNSA. This CDR3 spans 13 amino acids. Trimming stripped 4 bases from V and 6 bases from J, with 13 bases between. The complete variable domain, with remaining parts taken from reference TRBV7-2 and TRBJ2-7, reads GAGVSQSPSNKVTEKGKDVELRCDPISGHTALYWYRQSLGQGLEFLIYFQGNSAPDKSGLPSDRFSAERTGGSVSTLTIQRTQQEDSAVYLCASSSNRDSEQYFGPGTRLTVT.

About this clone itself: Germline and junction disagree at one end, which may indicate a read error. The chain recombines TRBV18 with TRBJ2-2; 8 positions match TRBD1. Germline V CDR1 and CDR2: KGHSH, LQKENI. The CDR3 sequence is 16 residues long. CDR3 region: CAGSPATGGRHGELFF. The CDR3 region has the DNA TGTGCCGGCTCACCCGCTACAGGGGGTCGACACGGGGAGCTGTTTTTT.

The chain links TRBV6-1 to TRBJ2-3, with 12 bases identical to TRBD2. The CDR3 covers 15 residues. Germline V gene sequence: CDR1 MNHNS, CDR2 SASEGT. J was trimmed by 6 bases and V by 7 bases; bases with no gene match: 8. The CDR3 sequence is CASTSGGAGDDTQYF. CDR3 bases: TGTGCCAGCACTAGCGGGGGGGCAGGAGACGATACGCAGTATTTT.

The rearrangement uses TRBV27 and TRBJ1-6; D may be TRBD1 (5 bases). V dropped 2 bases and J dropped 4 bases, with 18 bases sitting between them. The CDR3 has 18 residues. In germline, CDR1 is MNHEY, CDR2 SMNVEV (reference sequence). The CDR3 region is CASSLEPGQPHYNSPLHF. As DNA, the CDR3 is TGTGCCAGCAGTTTAGAGCCAGGGCAACCCCATTATAATTCACCCCTCCACTTT.